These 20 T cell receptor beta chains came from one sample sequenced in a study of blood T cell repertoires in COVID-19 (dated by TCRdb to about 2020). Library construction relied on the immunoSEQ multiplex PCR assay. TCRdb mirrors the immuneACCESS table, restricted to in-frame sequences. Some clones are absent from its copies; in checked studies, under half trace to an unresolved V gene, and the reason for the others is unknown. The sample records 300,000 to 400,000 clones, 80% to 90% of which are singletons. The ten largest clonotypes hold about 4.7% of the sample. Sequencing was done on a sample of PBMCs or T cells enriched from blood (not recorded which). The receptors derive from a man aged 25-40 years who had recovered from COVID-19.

As DNA, the CDR3 is TGCGCCAGCAGCCAACTGCCCCGGGACACTGAAGCTTTCTTT. Translating gives CASSQLPRDTEAFF. The chain couples TRBV5-1 to TRBJ1-1; D call uncertain. The germline CDR1 and CDR2 sequences are SGHRS and YFSETQ. The CDR3 runs 14 residues. Trimming took off 4 bases at V and 3 bases at J, with 13 bases between the two ends.

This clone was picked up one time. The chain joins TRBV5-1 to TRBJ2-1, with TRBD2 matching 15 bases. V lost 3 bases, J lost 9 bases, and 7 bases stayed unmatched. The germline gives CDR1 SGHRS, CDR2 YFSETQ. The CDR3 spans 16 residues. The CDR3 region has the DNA TGCGCCAGCAGCTACGGACTAGCGGGGGGGCCGGGTGAGCAGTTCTTC. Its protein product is CASSYGLAGGPGEQFF.

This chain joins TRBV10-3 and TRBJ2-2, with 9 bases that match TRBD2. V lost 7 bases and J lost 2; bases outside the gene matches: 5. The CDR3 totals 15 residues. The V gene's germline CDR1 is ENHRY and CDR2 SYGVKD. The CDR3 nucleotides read TGTGCCATCAAGGAGCGGGGGGACAACACCGGGGAGCTGTTTTTT. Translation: CAIKERGDNTGELFF.

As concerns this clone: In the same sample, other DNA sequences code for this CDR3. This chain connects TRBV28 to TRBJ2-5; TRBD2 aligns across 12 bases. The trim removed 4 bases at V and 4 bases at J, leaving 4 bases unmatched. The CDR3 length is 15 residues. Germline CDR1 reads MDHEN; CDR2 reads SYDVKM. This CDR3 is CASSSRLAGAETQYF. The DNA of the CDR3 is TGTGCCAGCAGTTCCCGACTAGCGGGGGCAGAGACCCAGTACTTC.

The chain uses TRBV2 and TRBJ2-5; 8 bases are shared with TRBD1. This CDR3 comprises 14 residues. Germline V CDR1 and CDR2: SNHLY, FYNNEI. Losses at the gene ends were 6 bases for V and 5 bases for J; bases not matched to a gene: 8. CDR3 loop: CASSQDRAVETQYF. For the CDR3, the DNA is TGTGCCAGCAGCCAGGACAGGGCGGTGGAGACCCAGTACTTC.

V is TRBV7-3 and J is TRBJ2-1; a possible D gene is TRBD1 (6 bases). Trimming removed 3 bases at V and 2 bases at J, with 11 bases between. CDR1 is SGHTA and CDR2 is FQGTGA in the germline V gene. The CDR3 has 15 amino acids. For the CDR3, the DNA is TGTGCCAGCAGCTTCGGGGACACCACCTACAATGAGCAGTTCTTC. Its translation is CASSFGDTTYNEQFF.

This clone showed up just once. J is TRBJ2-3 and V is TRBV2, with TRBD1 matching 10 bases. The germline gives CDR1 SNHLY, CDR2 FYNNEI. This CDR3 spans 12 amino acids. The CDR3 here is CGPGQGTDTQYF. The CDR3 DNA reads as TGTGGTCCGGGACAGGGGACCGATACGCAGTATTTT.

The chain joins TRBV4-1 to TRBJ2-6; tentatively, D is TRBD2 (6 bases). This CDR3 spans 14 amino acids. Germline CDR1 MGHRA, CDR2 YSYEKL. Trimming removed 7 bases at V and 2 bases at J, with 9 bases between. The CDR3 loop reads CASNWGAGANVLTF. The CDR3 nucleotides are TGCGCCAGCAATTGGGGGGCTGGGGCCAACGTCCTGACTTTC.

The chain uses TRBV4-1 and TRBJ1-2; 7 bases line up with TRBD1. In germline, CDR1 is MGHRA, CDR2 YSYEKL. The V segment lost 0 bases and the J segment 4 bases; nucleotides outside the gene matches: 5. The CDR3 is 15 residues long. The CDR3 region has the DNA TGCGCCAGCAGCCAAGACGAGGGGGCGGGCTATGGCTACACCTTC. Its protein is CASSQDEGAGYGYTF.

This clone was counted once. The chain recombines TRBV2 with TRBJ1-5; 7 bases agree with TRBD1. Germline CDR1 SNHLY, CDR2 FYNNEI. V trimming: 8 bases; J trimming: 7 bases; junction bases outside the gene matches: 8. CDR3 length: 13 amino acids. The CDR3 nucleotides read TGTGCCAGCTCAGACAGGGCTTTGCAGCCCCAGCATTTT. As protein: CASSDRALQPQHF.

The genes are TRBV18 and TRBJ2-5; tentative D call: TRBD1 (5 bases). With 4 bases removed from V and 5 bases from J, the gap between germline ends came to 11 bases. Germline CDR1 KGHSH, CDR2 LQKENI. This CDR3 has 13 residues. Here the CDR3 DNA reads TGTGCCAGCTCACGGACACCGGCGGAGACCCAGTACTTC. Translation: CASSRTPAETQYF.

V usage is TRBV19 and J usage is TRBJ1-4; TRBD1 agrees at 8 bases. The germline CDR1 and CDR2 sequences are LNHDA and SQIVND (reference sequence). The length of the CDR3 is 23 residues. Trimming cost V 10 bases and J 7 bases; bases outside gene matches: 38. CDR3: CATTTEREPLTDRGNLRGEKLFF. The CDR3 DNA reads TGTGCCACTACTACGGAGCGAGAGCCCCTTACAGACAGGGGAAATTTAAGGGGTGAAAAACTGTTTTTT.

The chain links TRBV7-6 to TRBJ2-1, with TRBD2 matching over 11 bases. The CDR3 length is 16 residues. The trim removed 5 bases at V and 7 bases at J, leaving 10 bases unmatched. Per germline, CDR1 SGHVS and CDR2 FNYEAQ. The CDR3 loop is CASSTLSGGAPNEQFF. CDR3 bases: TGTGCCAGCAGCACCCTTAGCGGGGGGGCCCCTAATGAGCAGTTCTTC.

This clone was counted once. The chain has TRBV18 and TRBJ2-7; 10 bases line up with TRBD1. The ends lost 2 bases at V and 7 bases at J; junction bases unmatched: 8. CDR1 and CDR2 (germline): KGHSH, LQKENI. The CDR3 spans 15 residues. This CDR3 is CASSPATGGFGEQYF. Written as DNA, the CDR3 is TGTGCCAGCTCACCAGCGACAGGGGGCTTTGGGGAGCAGTACTTC. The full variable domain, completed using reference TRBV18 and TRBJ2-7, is NAGVMQNPRHLVRRRGQEARLRCSPMKGHSHVYWYRQLPEEGLKFMVYLQKENIIDESGMPKERFSAEFPKEGPSILRIQQVVRGDSAAYFCASSPATGGFGEQYFGPGTRLTVT.

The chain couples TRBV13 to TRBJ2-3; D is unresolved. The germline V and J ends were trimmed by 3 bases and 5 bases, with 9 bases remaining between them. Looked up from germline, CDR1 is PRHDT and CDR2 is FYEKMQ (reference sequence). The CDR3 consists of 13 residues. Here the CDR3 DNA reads TGTGCCAGCAGCTTGAAGAGAGGAGATACGCAGTATTTT. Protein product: CASSLKRGDTQYF.

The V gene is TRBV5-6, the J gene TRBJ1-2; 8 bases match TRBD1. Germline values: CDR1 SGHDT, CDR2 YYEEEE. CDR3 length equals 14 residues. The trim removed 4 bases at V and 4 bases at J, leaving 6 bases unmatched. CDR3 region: CASSPQGAGYGYTF. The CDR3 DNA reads TGTGCCAGCAGCCCCCAGGGGGCTGGCTATGGCTACACCTTC.

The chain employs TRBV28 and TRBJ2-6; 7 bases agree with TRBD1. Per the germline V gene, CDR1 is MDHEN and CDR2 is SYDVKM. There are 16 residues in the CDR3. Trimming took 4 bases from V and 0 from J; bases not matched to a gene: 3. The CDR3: CASSWGQLSGANVLTF. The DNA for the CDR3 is TGTGCCAGCAGTTGGGGACAGCTCTCTGGGGCCAACGTCCTGACTTTC.

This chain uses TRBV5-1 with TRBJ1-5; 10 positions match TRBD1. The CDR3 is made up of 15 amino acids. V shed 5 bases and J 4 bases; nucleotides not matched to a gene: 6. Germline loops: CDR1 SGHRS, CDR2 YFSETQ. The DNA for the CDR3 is TGCGCCAGCAGGGCCGGGACAGGGGAGAATCAGCCCCAGCATTTT. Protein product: CASRAGTGENQPQHF.

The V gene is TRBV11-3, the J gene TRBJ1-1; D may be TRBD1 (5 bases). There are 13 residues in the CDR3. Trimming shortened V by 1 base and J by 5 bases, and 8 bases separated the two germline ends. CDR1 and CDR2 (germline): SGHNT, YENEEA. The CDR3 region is CASSLVRDTEAFF. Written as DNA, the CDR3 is TGTGCCAGCAGCTTAGTCAGGGATACTGAAGCTTTCTTT.

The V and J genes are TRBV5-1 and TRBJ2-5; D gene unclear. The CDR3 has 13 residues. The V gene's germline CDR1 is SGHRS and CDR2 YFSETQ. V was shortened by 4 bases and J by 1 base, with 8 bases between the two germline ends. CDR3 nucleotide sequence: TGCGCCAGCAGCCCTTGGGCCCAAGAGACCCAGTACTTC. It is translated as CASSPWAQETQYF.